A single T cell receptor beta chain is shown here with its context. This clone was detected once. It has no known antigen specificity. No much larger clonotype is one base removed from it; base qualities were not supplied. The CDR3 regions of human TCRbeta chains were analyzed by immunosequencing. On the study's bioinformatics: Repertoire TCRs were matched against a reference library of SARS-CoV-2-specific TCRs generated with the MIRA antigen-specificity platform. Breadth meant the fraction of unique TCRs that were SARS-CoV-2-associated, whereas depth meant the fraction of total T cells that were SARS-CoV-2-associated. Each spike-specific TCR was assigned to its reactive spike region and to a CD4 or CD8 class using the MIRA data. Log10-transformed breadth and depth values were compared by one-way ANOVA with Sidak's multiple comparisons tests. The clones in this table, taken by TCRdb from immuneACCESS, are in-frame only. Not every clone is retained; where verified, under half of the shortfall comes from an unresolved V gene, and the cause of the rest is unknown. The DNA gave D and trimming, while V, J and clone size come from that table. The sample profile shows around 180,000 clones; around 86% of them were found once. Approximately 2.7% of the sample is in the top ten clones.

This sample is drawn from a study of T cell responses to AZD1222 COVID-19 vaccine (dated by TCRdb to the early 2020s). Concerning the study at large: A total of roughly 240 trial participants underwent TCR sequencing, of whom around 200 received two doses of AZD1222 and about 25 received two doses of the MenACWY control vaccine. Trial participants were enrolled into age subgroups of 18-55, 56-69 and 70-plus years, which contained roughly 140, 27 and 60 TCR-sequenced participants, respectively. General conclusions and limits of the study: A significant rise in spike-specific TCR breadth and depth was observed after two AZD1222 doses relative to day 0 and relative to MenACWY recipients. The 56-69-year group was small, and its depth increase did not reach significance, likely because of low power. Most participants were white British and females outnumbered males, and the authors suggested that clonal diversity may have been underestimated. No day 14 peak-response samples were available, so repertoires were characterized only after the peak T cell response. Only a handful of AZD1222 recipients were SARS-CoV-2 seropositive at baseline, limiting conclusions about previously exposed vaccinees. The whole spike protein was spanned by vaccine-associated CD4 TCRs, and dominant responses were seen in regions 160-218 and 743-854. Epitopes outside the regions mutated in the B.1.351 and B.1.1.7 variants were reportedly recognized by nearly half of the unique spike-specific TCRs.

V is clipped by 6 bases and J by 3 bases, and the sequence between their germline boundaries is 8 bases long. Spanning cysteine to phenylalanine, the CDR3 consists of 12 amino acids. This entry keeps only the CDR3 DNA: 36 bases, framed from base 1. CDR1 MNHEY and CDR2 SVGAGI are derived from the germline V gene. Reading the label with the study, this specimen's time point is: baseline before first vaccination. The label giving this sample's treatment or condition can be read as: meningococcal conjugate vaccine given as trial control. Samples from vaccinated people were obtained from the UK trials COV001 and COV002, which included a single-blind randomized controlled phase 2/3 trial of AZD1222 (ChAdOx1 nCoV-19) in healthy adults. For TCRbeta chain sequencing, PBMC samples from trial participants were taken at day 0 and at day 28 after the second dose.

The receptor was derived from an adult in good health. The chain was built from TRBV6-5 and TRBJ1-1; the D gene cannot be resolved reliably. The sequencing used peripheral blood, collected on day 0 of MenACWY control vaccination. The DNA sequence is as follows: TGTGCCAGCAGGGGATTATACACTGAAGCTTTCTTT. Translated, it gives CASRGLYTEAFF.